Below are 26 T cell receptor beta chains sequenced from a single sample in a study of shared clonotypes between healthy human individuals. Generated by immunoSEQ multiplex PCR, the TCRdb table keeps only in-frame clones and is missing some. The sample has about 2.1 million clones, just over 90% seen once. Naive CD8 cells were CD45RO-negative, positively selected for CCR7, excluding terminally differentiated effector memory CD45RA+ cells. The sample comprised naive CD8+ T cells from PBMCs. The receptor set was obtained from a man younger than 30 in good health. Some clones in this sample may be carry-over from other donors' samples.

The chain carries TRBV15 and TRBJ2-1; TRBD2 agrees at 8 bases. The CDR3 length is 14 residues. The germline CDR1 and CDR2 sequences are LNHNV and YYDKDF (reference sequence). V dropped 6 bases and J dropped 5; count of bases not matched to a gene: 6. The CDR3 region is CATRSSGPHNEQFF. The CDR3 nucleotides read TGTGCCACCAGGTCTAGCGGGCCCCACAATGAGCAGTTCTTC. The full variable domain, in which reference TRBV15 and TRBJ2-1 provide the parts outside the CDR3, is DAMVIQNPRYQVTQFGKPVTLSCSQTLNHNVMYWYQQKSSQAPKLLFHYYDKDFNNEADTPDNFQSRRPNTSFCFLDIRSPGLGDTAMYLCATRSSGPHNEQFFGPGTRLTVL.

The V and J genes are TRBV28 and TRBJ1-4, with a possible D match to TRBD1 (5 bases). CDR1 MDHEN and CDR2 SYDVKM come from the germline V gene. This CDR3 contains 17 residues. Trimming removed 3 bases at V and 1 base at J, with 15 bases between. CDR3 sequence: CASSFPGGYGTNEKLFF. The CDR3 nucleotides are TGTGCCAGCAGTTTTCCCGGGGGTTACGGAACTAATGAAAAACTGTTTTTT.

J is TRBJ2-1 and V is TRBV29-1, with 7 bases matching TRBD2. Trimming at V came to 5 bases and at J to 6 bases, leaving 10 bases not matched to a gene. The CDR3 totals 14 residues. Germline assignment: CDR1 SQVTM and CDR2 ANQGSEA. The CDR3, as DNA: TGCAGCGTTTCGGGGAGCGGGAAGGGCAATGAGCAGTTCTTC. Protein product: CSVSGSGKGNEQFF.

In DNA form, the CDR3 reads TGTGCCAGCAGCTCGACGGGGAAGACCTACGAGCAGTACTTC. Protein product: CASSSTGKTYEQYF. V is TRBV5-6 and J is TRBJ2-7; possible D gene TRBD2, 5 bases. Germline V gene data show CDR1 as SGHDT and CDR2 as YYEEEE. The germline V and J ends were trimmed by 3 bases and 2 bases, with 12 bases remaining between them. This CDR3 contains 14 residues.

Notes on this clone: The same CDR3 arises from other DNA sequences in this sample as well. The rearrangement links TRBV7-6 to TRBJ2-7; D not certain. The CDR3 totals 11 residues. V lost 5 bases to trimming and J lost 3 bases, with 5 bases between them. Germline V gene sequence: CDR1 SGHVS, CDR2 FNYEAQ. CDR3: CASSPGYEQYF. CDR3 DNA sequence: TGTGCCAGCAGCCCCGGCTACGAGCAGTACTTC. Full variable domain (missing parts from reference TRBV7-6 and TRBJ2-7): GAGVSQSPRYKVTKRGQDVALRCDPISGHVSLYWYRQALGQGPEFLTYFNYEAQQDKSGLPNDRFSAERPEGSISTLTIQRTEQRDSAMYRCASSPGYEQYFGPGTRLTVT.

J is TRBJ2-1 and V is TRBV28; 10 bases line up with TRBD2. This CDR3 is 13 amino acids long. In germline, CDR1 is MDHEN, CDR2 SYDVKM. After removal of 6 bases from V and 12 bases from J, the junction contained 8 bases not matched to a gene. The CDR3 spells CASRTGTSVVQFF. For the CDR3, the DNA is TGTGCCAGCAGGACCGGGACTAGCGTTGTGCAGTTCTTC.

The chain combines TRBV27 with TRBJ2-1, with TRBD2 matching 7 bases. This CDR3 region has 15 residues. V dropped 4 bases and J dropped 7; count of bases not matched to a gene: 10. Germline CDR1 reads MNHEY; CDR2 reads SMNVEV (reference sequence). This CDR3 is CASSWLAGVLNEQFF. The CDR3 DNA reads as TGTGCCAGCAGTTGGCTCGCGGGAGTGTTGAATGAGCAGTTCTTC.

The rearrangement joins TRBV7-8 to TRBJ2-1, with D possibly matching TRBD1 (6 bases). Germline V gene data show CDR1 as SGHVS and CDR2 as FQNEAQ. This CDR3 has 14 amino acids. V shed 2 bases and J shed 7 bases, with 12 bases lying between them. The CDR3, as DNA: TGTGCCAGCAGCTTAAGGGGGTCTATGAATGAGCAGTTCTTC. It codes for CASSLRGSMNEQFF.

The chain employs TRBV7-8 and TRBJ2-5; D might be TRBD1 (6 bases). The end of the DNA is better explained by TRBJ2-7, so the J call may be wrong. The germline gives CDR1 SGHVS, CDR2 FQNEAQ. This CDR3 contains 14 residues. The CDR3 nucleotides read TGTGCCAGCAGTTTTACAGGGTCCTCCTACGAGCAGTACTTC. This translates into CASSFTGSSYEQYF.

The chain combines TRBV6-6 with TRBJ2-5; 7 bases match TRBD1. The better agreement between TRBJ2-7 and the DNA end casts doubt on the J call. The CDR3 runs 15 residues. The V gene's germline CDR1 is MNHNY and CDR2 SVGAGI (reference sequence). The CDR3 reads CASSYSGTASYEQYF. The CDR3 DNA reads as TGTGCCAGCAGTTACTCCGGGACAGCATCCTACGAGCAGTACTTC.

In DNA, the CDR3 is TGTGCCAGGCCGGGACTAGCGGGAGTCGAGCAGTTCTTC. Translation gives CARPGLAGVEQFF. The chain has TRBV28 and TRBJ2-1; TRBD2 matches 14 bases. Germline CDR1 is MDHEN and CDR2 is SYDVKM. V lost 9 bases and J lost 10; bases outside the gene matches: 5. There are 13 residues in the CDR3.

The chain combines TRBV9 with TRBJ2-3; D ambiguous. Germline CDR1 is SGDLS and CDR2 is YYNGEE. V was shortened by 0 bases and J by 0 bases, with 20 bases between the two germline ends. The CDR3 totals 19 residues. CDR3 region: CASSVDLAGWAGSTDTQYF. The CDR3 DNA reads as TGTGCCAGCAGCGTAGATCTTGCTGGTTGGGCCGGGAGCACAGATACGCAGTATTTT.

As to this clone: This CDR3 is also generated by other DNA sequences in the sample. The gene calls are TRBV27 and TRBJ2-1; D is perhaps TRBD1 or TRBD2 (6 bases each). The CDR3 is 16 residues long. The V and J ends lost 2 bases and 0 bases respectively, with 11 bases between them. Germline V gene data show CDR1 as MNHEY and CDR2 as SMNVEV (reference sequence). CDR3 bases: TGTGCCAGCAGTTTAAGGGGGAGGAGCTCCTACAATGAGCAGTTCTTC. Its translation is CASSLRGRSSYNEQFF.

The chain employs TRBV4-3 and TRBJ2-3, with 8 positions matching TRBD1. The CDR3 contains 17 residues. CDR1 LGHNA and CDR2 YSLEER come from the germline V gene. V shed 0 bases and J 4 bases; nucleotides not matched to a gene: 9. The CDR3, as DNA: TGCGCCAGCAGCCAAGAGTTTCCAGGGGGCGAGGCAGATACGCAGTATTTT. It codes for CASSQEFPGGEADTQYF.

This sequence joins TRBV29-1 and TRBJ2-3; D not resolved. This CDR3 contains 15 residues. The ends were cut back, 4 bases at V and 4 bases at J, with 18 bases in the middle. The germline V gene encodes CDR1 SQVTM and CDR2 ANQGSEA. This chain's CDR3 is CSVAVVGPGPDTQYF. The CDR3 DNA follows: TGCAGCGTTGCCGTCGTCGGACCGGGCCCAGATACGCAGTATTTT.

V is TRBV4-3 and J is TRBJ2-7; unclear D gene. V shed 0 bases and J shed 9 bases, with 9 bases lying between them. CDR3 length: 12 amino acids. CDR1 LGHNA and CDR2 YSLEER come from the germline V gene. In DNA form, the CDR3 reads TGCGCCAGCAGCCAAGAGAGCGTCGTGCAGTACTTC. The encoded protein is CASSQESVVQYF.

The chain has TRBV4-1 and TRBJ2-7, with D unclear. This CDR3 is built from 15 residues. Germline-derived CDR1 and CDR2 are MGHRA and YSYEKL. Between the trimmed V and J ends, which lost 0 bases and 3 bases, there was a span of 12 bases. CDR3 in amino acids: CASSQDETLVYEQYF. CDR3 nucleotide sequence: TGCGCCAGCAGCCAAGATGAGACGCTAGTCTACGAGCAGTACTTC.

V is TRBV5-6 and J is TRBJ1-2, with a weak D call TRBD1 (6 bases). CDR3 length equals 14 residues. Germline V gives CDR1 SGHDT, CDR2 YYEEEE. V lost 4 bases, J lost 1 base, and 11 bases lay in between. CDR3 amino acids: CASSVGGYNYGYTF. The CDR3 DNA reads as TGTGCCAGCAGCGTTGGGGGCTATAACTATGGCTACACCTTC. The whole variable domain, remainder taken from reference TRBV5-6 and TRBJ1-2, is DAGVTQSPTHLIKTRGQQVTLRCSPKSGHDTVSWYQQALGQGPQFIFQYYEEEERQRGNFPDRFSGHQFPNYSSELNVNALLLGDSALYLCASSVGGYNYGYTFGSGTRLTVV.

This chain uses TRBV18 with TRBJ2-1, with D uncertain. This CDR3 spans 13 amino acids. Trimming shortened V by 3 bases and J by 7 bases, and 10 bases separated the two germline ends. Germline V gene data show CDR1 as KGHSH and CDR2 as LQKENI. CDR3 amino acids: CASSPPIDNEQFF. DNA of the CDR3: TGTGCCAGCTCACCCCCAATCGATAATGAGCAGTTCTTC.

Details on this clone: The same CDR3 arises from other DNA sequences in this sample as well. The gene calls are TRBV28 and TRBJ2-7; the match to TRBD1 covers 8 bases. CDR3 length: 13 residues. Germline V lookup: CDR1 MDHEN, CDR2 SYDVKM. V was clipped by 3 bases and J by 2 bases; unmatched bases: 0. CDR3 in amino acids: CASSLDRAYEQYF. The CDR3 DNA reads TGTGCCAGCAGTTTGGACAGGGCCTACGAGCAGTACTTC.

Here the CDR3 reads CASSPWGGKTYEQYF. The CDR3 bases are TGTGCCAGTAGCCCCTGGGGGGGGAAAACCTACGAGCAGTACTTC. The chain couples TRBV19 to TRBJ2-7; 7 bases are a match to TRBD2. The J segment lost 2 bases and the V segment lost 6 bases, leaving 10 bases of the junction unmatched. The germline V gene encodes CDR1 LNHDA and CDR2 SQIVND (reference sequence). This CDR3 comprises 15 residues.

The V call is TRBV5-6, the J call TRBJ2-7; D unclear. CDR1 and CDR2 (germline): SGHDT, YYEEEE. V lost 4 bases to trimming and J lost 3 bases, with 11 bases between them. This CDR3 contains 13 residues. Here the CDR3 DNA reads TGTGCCAGCAGCAAACAGAATTACTACGAGCAGTACTTC. Translating gives CASSKQNYYEQYF.

V gene TRBV29-1 combines with J gene TRBJ2-7; perhaps TRBD2 as D (5 bases). CDR3 length equals 14 residues. V dropped 5 bases and J dropped 2 bases, with 16 bases sitting between them. The V gene's germline CDR1 is SQVTM and CDR2 ANQGSEA. The CDR3 DNA reads as TGCAGCGTTATGCGGCCGGAGGTCCCCTACGAGCAGTACTTC. Protein: CSVMRPEVPYEQYF.

The chain links TRBV6-6 to TRBJ2-7; tentatively, D is TRBD2 (6 bases). The germline gives CDR1 MNHNY, CDR2 SVGAGI (reference sequence). The V end was cut by 4 bases, the J end by 3 bases, with 10 bases between. The CDR3 has 13 residues. As DNA, the CDR3 is TGTGCCAGCAGTTGGCCGGGAGTCTACGAGCAGTACTTC. Translating gives CASSWPGVYEQYF.

J is TRBJ2-1 and V is TRBV25-1, with 11 nucleotides matching TRBD2. Germline V gene lookup returns CDR1 MGHDK and CDR2 SYGVNS. J gave up 0 bases and V 6 bases, and 7 bases lay outside the gene matches. CDR3 length: 17 amino acids. The CDR3 bases are TGTGCCAGCAGCACGGGACTAGCGGACATCTCCTACAATGAGCAGTTCTTC. It yields the protein CASSTGLADISYNEQFF.

The chain uses TRBV5-1 and TRBJ1-1, with 7 positions matching TRBD1. Trimming removed 0 bases from V and 2 bases from J; junction bases left unmatched: 13. The CDR3 contains 18 residues. The germline CDR1 and CDR2 sequences are SGHRS and YFSETQ. CDR3: CASSLGGGGGQANTEAFF. Here the CDR3 DNA reads TGCGCCAGCAGCTTGGGCGGCGGGGGTGGACAGGCAAACACTGAAGCTTTCTTT. Full variable domain (outside the CDR3, taken from reference TRBV5-1 and TRBJ1-1): KAGVTQTPRYLIKTRGQQVTLSCSPISGHRSVSWYQQTPGQGLQFLFEYFSETQRNKGNFPGRFSGRQFSNSRSEMNVSTLELGDSALYLCASSLGGGGGQANTEAFFGQGTRLTVV.